This T cell receptor (beta chain) was identified during a study of T-cell memory formation after mild COVID-19. Study results and limitations: While clones contracting from day 15 to 85 were balanced between CD4 and CD8, later expanders leaned CD4+. CD8+ contracting clones occupied EMRA, while CD4+ ones occupied mainly CM and EM. Whether day 37 second-wave clones are SARS-CoV-2-specific was not confirmed. Pre-infection memory harbored some responding clones, suggesting cross-reactive memory joined.

The CDR3 is 13 residues long. Germline-derived CDR1 and CDR2 are SGHRS and YFSETQ. The germline V and J ends were trimmed by 4 bases and 6 bases, with 14 bases remaining between them. From the 5' RACE reads, TCRdb called clonotypes with MiXCR, one entry per CDR3 protein. In the table there are roughly 380,000 distinct CDR3 sequences, over 25% of which are singletons. The table lists this clonotype with a few counts. Its target is unknown. The specimen was PBMCs or a T cell subset sorted from them (not recorded which). The chain recombines TRBV5-1 with TRBJ2-7, with D perhaps given as TRBD1 or TRBD2 (5 bases each). This clonotype was sampled from an adult woman who had mild COVID-19 (a few samples of this study predate the infection). Cell type and time point are not known. The CDR3 spells CASSVPGPSEQYF. The DNA of the CDR3 is TGCGCCAGCAGCGTGCCGGGACCCTCCGAGCAGTACTTC.